A selection of T cell receptor beta chains follows, all from one sample in a study of T cells expressing NK-cell markers. No DNA is given; TCRdb re-called the 5' RACE reads and lists each CDR3 protein once. The sample shows roughly 450,000 distinct CDR3 sequences, and 1.4% sits with its ten largest clones. Sequenced input: blood T cells: a sorted CD56 or NKG2C T cell subset, CD4+ or CD8+ T cells, or bulk PBMC T cells (not recorded which). The receptor set was obtained from a woman between 45 and 60 years old in good health. CDR3s include the opening cysteine and the closing phenylalanine or tryptophan.

TRBJ1-4 | TRBV5-1 | CASSFGTAFNEKLFF
TRBJ2-1 | TRBV20-1 | CSARGGAGAYNEQFF
TRBJ1-5 | TRBV4-1 | CASSQLRSNQPQHF
TRBJ2-4 | TRBV5-5 | CASSFEVGNIQYF
TRBJ1-1 | TRBV6-5 | CASSRSGTAFGEAFF
TRBJ2-5 | TRBV7-3 | CASSRGIQETQYF
TRBJ2-3 | TRBV12-3/TRBV12-4 | CASIPGTSGDTQYF
TRBJ1-1 | TRBV7-2 | CASSFISGTEAFF
TRBJ2-5 | TRBV20-1 | CSARSTSGSKRETQYF
TRBJ2-6 | TRBV19 | CASTLGQYSGANVLTF
TRBJ2-3 | TRBV4-2 | CASSSERGTDTQYF
TRBJ1-1 | TRBV3-1 | CASSPRDRMNTEAFF
TRBJ2-5 | TRBV5-1 | CASSFGLAGETGETQYF
TRBJ2-2 | TRBV12-3/TRBV12-4 | CASSMDLGELFF
TRBJ2-5 | TRBV15 | CATSALAGKSETQYF
TRBJ2-7 | TRBV6-2/TRBV6-3 | CASSYLKIGYTYEQYF
TRBJ1-5 | TRBV12-3/TRBV12-4 | CASRWTSGSNQPQHF
TRBJ1-1 | TRBV12-3/TRBV12-4 | CASSDRGLVPEAFF
TRBJ2-6 | TRBV6-4 | CASMRGPGANVLTF
TRBJ2-1 | TRBV10-3 | CAISVKTSGITAANEQFF
TRBJ2-1 | TRBV6-4 | CASSVSKSSYNEQFF
TRBJ2-1 | TRBV20-1 | CSARDYGGSLDEQFF
TRBJ2-1 | TRBV12-3/TRBV12-4 | CASSPVGPVFF
TRBJ2-1 | TRBV18 | CASSPSQREQFF
TRBJ1-4 | TRBV6-2/TRBV6-3 | CASRSTGRNEKLFF
TRBJ2-7 | TRBV3-1 | CASSQVERGYSYEQYF
TRBJ1-1 | TRBV7-6 | CASSLEDRMNTEAFF
TRBJ2-1 | TRBV24-1 | CATRRQGANEQFF
TRBJ1-2 | TRBV6-1 | CAILTVGQLPNYGYTF
TRBJ2-7 | TRBV12-3/TRBV12-4 | CASSSRGGGSYEQYF
TRBJ1-6 | TRBV27 | CASSLRLNSPLHF
TRBJ2-2 | TRBV5-1 | CASSLAVAGAAGELFF
TRBJ2-1 | TRBV12-3/TRBV12-4 | CASSRLLWGQFF
TRBJ2-1 | TRBV3-1 | CASSVEREQFF
TRBJ2-1 | TRBV7-2 | CASSLPTNEQFF
TRBJ2-3 | TRBV12-3/TRBV12-4 | CASSPRQGLGPDTQYF
TRBJ1-2 | TRBV2 | CASRVQIAWGRTAYGYTF
TRBJ2-1 | TRBV7-6 | CASSLLVGTSGSNNEQFF
TRBJ1-2 | TRBV25-1 | CASSESRTGGLTAYGYTF
TRBJ2-1 | TRBV7-2 | CASSLQTSGRVIEQFF
TRBJ2-7 | TRBV6-5 | CATHQTGTYYEQYF
TRBJ2-3 | TRBV13 | CASSPAGQSTDTQYF
TRBJ1-4 | TRBV12-3/TRBV12-4 | CASSLEGPGGYEKLFF
TRBJ2-3 | TRBV25-1 | CASSDLPSGRAPDTQYF
TRBJ2-3 | TRBV18 | CASSPREIQIGQYF
TRBJ1-3 | TRBV4-1 | CASSQLTGNTIYF
TRBJ1-1 | TRBV20-1 | CSAAGGVEAFF
TRBJ1-2 | TRBV29-1 | CSVEDLRGQGSTNYGYTF
TRBJ2-5 | TRBV7-9 | CASSFEGTGGLETQYF
TRBJ1-2 | TRBV6-6 | CASRPGGYGYTF
TRBJ2-4 | TRBV12-3/TRBV12-4 | CASSFLTSGYKNIQYF
TRBJ2-1 | TRBV29-1 | CSVGAVGDNEQFF